The rows below give T cell receptor beta chains drawn from one sample of a study of memory B cells and T cells in multiple sclerosis. No antigen has been assigned to these receptors. Sequenced by immunoSEQ multiplex PCR; TCRdb stores in-frame clones only, minus some. The sample carries around 30,000 clones, about 84% recorded once. Sequencing was done on a sample of PBMCs from blood kept in culture. The receptors shown here come from a human donor with multiple sclerosis. CDR3s include the opening cysteine and the closing phenylalanine or tryptophan. A D gene is named only where the DNA matches it firmly. Only part of the rows carry a size: once, few, many, or a class if the clone is expanded.

>TRBD1|TRBV6-6|once|TRBJ2-5
TGTGCCAGCAGTGGACGGACAGGGGGACAAGAGACCCAGTACTTC
CASSGRTGGQETQYF
>TRBD1|TRBV10-3|-|TRBJ1-1
TGTGCCATCAGTGACTCGGACAGGATGAACACTGAAGCTTTCTTT
CAISDSDRMNTEAFF
>-|TRBV19|few|TRBJ2-7
TGTGCCAGTAGTATGACCTACGAGCAGTACTTC
CASSMTYEQYF
>-|TRBV11-2|-|TRBJ2-7
TGTGCCAGCAGCTTTCCGGTTGGACGGGGAACTTCCTACGAGCAGTACTTC
CASSFPVGRGTSYEQYF
>-|TRBV9|-|TRBJ2-3
TGTGCCAGCAGCGTCCAGGGTTTCGGCACAGATACGCAGTATTTT
CASSVQGFGTDTQYF
>TRBD2|TRBV2|-|TRBJ2-7
TGTGCCAGCAGTGAACCTAGCGGGAGGGCCCACGAGCAGTACTTC
CASSEPSGRAHEQYF
>-|TRBV7-9|-|TRBJ2-7
TGTGCCAGCAGCACAACTAGCCTCCACGAGCAGTACTTC
CASSTTSLHEQYF
>TRBD1|TRBV10-2|-|TRBJ1-1
TGCGCCAGCAACACCGGGACAGGGACCTTCGGAGCTTTCTTT
CASNTGTGTFGAFF
>TRBD1|TRBV2|-|TRBJ2-7
TGTGCCAGCAATTTCAGGGGGCGGGATGGCGAGCAGTACTTC
CASNFRGRDGEQYF
>TRBD2|TRBV14|-|TRBJ2-3
TGTGCCAGCAGCCAGTGGTGGAGCGGGAGAACTCCACTCACAGATACGCAGTATTTT
CASSQWWSGRTPLTDTQYF
>-|TRBV29-1|-|TRBJ2-5
TGCAGCACAACCCAGACCGAGACCCAGTACTTC
CSTTQTETQYF
>TRBD1|TRBV6-6|-|TRBJ1-2
TGTGCCAGCAGTGCCGTGATGGACAGGGGTCGTGGCTACACCTTC
CASSAVMDRGRGYTF
>-|TRBV4-1|-|TRBJ2-7
TGCGCCAGCAGCCAAGTGATCGGCTACGAGCAGTACTTC
CASSQVIGYEQYF
>-|TRBV29-1|-|TRBJ2-1
TGCAGCGTTGAAAAGGGAGCGGGTGAGCAGTTCTTC
CSVEKGAGEQFF
>TRBD2|TRBV5-5|-|TRBJ2-1
TGTGCCAGCAGCTTACGACTAGCGGGGGGGCCCGATGAGCAGTTCTTC
CASSLRLAGGPDEQFF
>TRBD2|TRBV5-6|-|TRBJ2-7
TGTGCCAGCAGCCCTAGCGGAGCCTACGAGCAGTACTTC
CASSPSGAYEQYF
>TRBD2|TRBV6-6|once|TRBJ2-1
TGTGCCAGCTCTTCGGGACTAGCGGCATACAATGAGCAGTTCTTC
CASSSGLAAYNEQFF
>-|TRBV27|few|TRBJ1-1
TGTGCCAGCAGTTTCGGAGGGAACACTGAAGCTTTCTTT
CASSFGGNTEAFF
>TRBD1|TRBV6-6|-|TRBJ2-1
TGTGCCAGCAGTTACCGTACAGGGGTAGGTTACAATGAGCAGTTCTTC
CASSYRTGVGYNEQFF
>TRBD1|TRBV9|-|TRBJ2-3
TGTGCCGGCACCGCCACAGGGGCCCGGGGCACAGATACGCAGTATTTT
CAGTATGARGTDTQYF
>-|TRBV5-1|-|TRBJ1-2
TGCGCCAGCAGCTGGTCGACTGGAGCTAACTATGGCTACACCTTC
CASSWSTGANYGYTF
>-|TRBV6-5|-|TRBJ1-2
TGTGCCAGCAGTATTACTGGAGCCTATGGCTACACCTTC
CASSITGAYGYTF